This T cell receptor beta chain is drawn from a study of shared clonotypes between healthy human individuals. Assay used: immunoSEQ multiplex PCR; TCRdb lists only in-frame clones, some missing. The table shows roughly 2 million clones, with more than 90% occurring only once. This clonotype was sampled from a man between 18 and 35 years old in good health. Input material: naive CD4+ T cells sorted from blood. Subset indicated: CD45RA+ positively selected.

CDR3 sequence (DNA): TGTGCGGTAGCGGCGAACACCGGGGAGCTGTTTTTT. Translating it yields CAVAANTGELFF. The chain recombines TRBV19 with TRBJ2-2, with a tentative D call TRBD2 (6 bases). Germline assignment: CDR1 LNHDA and CDR2 SQIVND (reference sequence). CDR3 size: 12 residues.